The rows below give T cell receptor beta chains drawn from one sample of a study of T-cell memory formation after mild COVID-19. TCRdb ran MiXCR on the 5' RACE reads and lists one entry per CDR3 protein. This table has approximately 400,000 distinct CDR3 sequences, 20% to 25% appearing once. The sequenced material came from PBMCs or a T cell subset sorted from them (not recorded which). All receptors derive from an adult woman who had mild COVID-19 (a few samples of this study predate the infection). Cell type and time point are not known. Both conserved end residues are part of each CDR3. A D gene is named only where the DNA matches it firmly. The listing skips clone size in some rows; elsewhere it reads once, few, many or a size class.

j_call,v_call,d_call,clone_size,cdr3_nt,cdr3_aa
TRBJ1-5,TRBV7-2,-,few,TGTGCCAGCAGCTTAGCATTGAGGGTCGAGACACAGCATTTT,CASSLALRVETQHF
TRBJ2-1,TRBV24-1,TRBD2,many,TGTGCCACCAGTGAAACTAGCGGGAGGGACGGCAATGAGCAGTTCTTC,CATSETSGRDGNEQFF
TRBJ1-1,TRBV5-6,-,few,TGTGCCAGCAGCTTGCCACCTTGGGACACTGAAGCTTTCTTT,CASSLPPWDTEAFF
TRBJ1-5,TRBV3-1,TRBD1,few,TGTGCCAGCAGCCAAGGGACAGGGGAGAGGTTGCCCCAGCATTTT,CASSQGTGERLPQHF
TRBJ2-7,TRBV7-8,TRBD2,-,TGTGCCAGCAGCTTAGCGGCTAGCGGGACCTACGAGCAGTACTTC,CASSLAASGTYEQYF
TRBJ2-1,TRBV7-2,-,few,TGTGCCAGCAGCTTAGCGCGCTCAATCTCCAGGGCGGTCTACAATGAGCAGTTCTTC,CASSLARSISRAVYNEQFF
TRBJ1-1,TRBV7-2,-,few,TGTGCCAGCAGCCGGGCCCAATTTGAAGCTTTCTTT,CASSRAQFEAFF
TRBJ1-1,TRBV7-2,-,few,TGTGCCAGCAGCACACAAGGGTCCAAGGGCACTGAAGCTTTCTTT,CASSTQGSKGTEAFF
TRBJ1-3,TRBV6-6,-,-,TGTGCCAGCAGTTACACGGGGAAGCAGATCGGGGACACCATATATTTT,CASSYTGKQIGDTIYF
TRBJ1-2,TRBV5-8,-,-,TGTGCCAGCAGCCATAAACAGGGACATGGCTACACCTTC,CASSHKQGHGYTF
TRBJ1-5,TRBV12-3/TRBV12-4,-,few,TGTGCCAGCAGTTTATCGGTTCTTCAGCCCCAGCATTTT,CASSLSVLQPQHF
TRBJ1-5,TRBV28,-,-,TGTGCCAGCAGCCGGAGCTGGACAGTATATAGCAATCAGCCCCAGCATTTT,CASSRSWTVYSNQPQHF
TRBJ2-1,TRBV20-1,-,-,TGCAGTGCACCCCCAGGGAACAATGAGCAGTTCTTC,CSAPPGNNEQFF
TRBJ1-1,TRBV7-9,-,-,TGTGCCAGCGGGTTGGAACCCATGAACACTGAAGCTTTCTTT,CASGLEPMNTEAFF
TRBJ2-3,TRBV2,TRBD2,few,TGTGCCAGCAGTGAGATCTGGCTAGCGGGGGATGGATTGGATACGCAGTATTTT,CASSEIWLAGDGLDTQYF
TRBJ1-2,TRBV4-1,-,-,TGCGCCAGCAGCCAAGATCAGGGCTTCTATGGCTACACCTTC,CASSQDQGFYGYTF
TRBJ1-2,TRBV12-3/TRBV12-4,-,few,TGTGCCAGCAGTTTAATGGACACCCTGATACCTAGCTATGGCTACACCTTC,CASSLMDTLIPSYGYTF
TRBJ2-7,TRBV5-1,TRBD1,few,TGCGCCAGCAGATTTCTTGGGGACAGCCCCGGAGAGCAGTACTTC,CASRFLGDSPGEQYF
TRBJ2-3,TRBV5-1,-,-,TGCGCCAGCAGCGACTCAGATACGCAGTATTTT,CASSDSDTQYF
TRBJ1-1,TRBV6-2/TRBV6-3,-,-,TGTGCCAGCAGTTCCAGGGTACAAACTGAAGCTTTCTTT,CASSSRVQTEAFF
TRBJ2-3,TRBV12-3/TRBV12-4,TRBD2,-,TGTGCCAGCAGTTCCAGGACTAGCGGTTCCACAGATACGCAGTATTTT,CASSSRTSGSTDTQYF
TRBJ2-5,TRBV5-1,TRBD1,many,TGCGCCAGCAGCTTCCTACAGGGGGCCCAAGAGACCCAGTACTTC,CASSFLQGAQETQYF
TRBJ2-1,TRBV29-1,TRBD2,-,TGCAGCGTGTTGAAGCTAGCGGGGGGTAATGAGCAGTTCTTC,CSVLKLAGGNEQFF
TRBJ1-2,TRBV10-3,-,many,TGTGCCATCAGTGACATACAGGGAGCAGTTAGTGGCTACACCTTC,CAISDIQGAVSGYTF
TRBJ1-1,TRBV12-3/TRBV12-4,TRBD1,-,TGTGCCAGCATCGGGGGGGGACAGGCTCAGAACACTGAAGCTTTCTTT,CASIGGGQAQNTEAFF
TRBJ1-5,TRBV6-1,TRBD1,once,TGTGCCAGCCATGGATTAGGACCGCAGGGGGGCAATCAGCCCCAGCATTTT,CASHGLGPQGGNQPQHF
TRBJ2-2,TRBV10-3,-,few,TGTGCCCTCAGGGTCGCCGGGGAGCTGTTTTTT,CALRVAGELFF
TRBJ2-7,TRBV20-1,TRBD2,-,TGCAGTGCTACCGGGACTAGCGGAGCGCAAAGCTCCTACGAGCAGTACTTC,CSATGTSGAQSSYEQYF
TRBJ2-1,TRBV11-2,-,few,TGTGCCAGCAGCTTAGAGAGGATCGGTCGGCCTACGGGGCAGTTCTTC,CASSLERIGRPTGQFF
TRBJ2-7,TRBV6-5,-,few,TGTGCCACCTCGCACTCACCAAATGATGGGCAGTACTTC,CATSHSPNDGQYF
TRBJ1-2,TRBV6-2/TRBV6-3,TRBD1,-,TGTGCCAGCAGGAGGACAGGGGCCTTTAACTATGGCTACACCTTC,CASRRTGAFNYGYTF
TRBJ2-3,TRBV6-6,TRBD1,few,TGTGCCAGCAGTTCCCGGACAGGGATTGCCCAGTTCACGAATACGCAGTATTTT,CASSSRTGIAQFTNTQYF